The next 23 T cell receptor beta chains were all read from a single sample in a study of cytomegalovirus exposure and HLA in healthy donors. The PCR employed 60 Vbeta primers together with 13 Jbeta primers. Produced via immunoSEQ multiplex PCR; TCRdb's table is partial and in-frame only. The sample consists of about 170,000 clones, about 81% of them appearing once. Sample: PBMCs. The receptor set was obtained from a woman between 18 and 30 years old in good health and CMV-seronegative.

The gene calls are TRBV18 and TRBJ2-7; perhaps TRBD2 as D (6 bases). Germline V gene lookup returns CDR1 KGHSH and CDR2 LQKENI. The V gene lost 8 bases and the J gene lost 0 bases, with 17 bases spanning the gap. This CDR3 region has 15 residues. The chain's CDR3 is CASEPGDGSSYEQYF. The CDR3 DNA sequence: TGTGCCAGCGAACCGGGGGACGGTAGCTCCTACGAGCAGTACTTC.

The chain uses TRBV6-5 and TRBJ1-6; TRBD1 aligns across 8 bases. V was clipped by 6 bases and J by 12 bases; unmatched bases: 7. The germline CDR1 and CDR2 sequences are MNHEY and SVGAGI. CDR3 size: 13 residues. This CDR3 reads CASRSGQGGPLHF. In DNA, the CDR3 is TGTGCCAGCAGATCAGGACAGGGAGGACCCCTCCACTTT.

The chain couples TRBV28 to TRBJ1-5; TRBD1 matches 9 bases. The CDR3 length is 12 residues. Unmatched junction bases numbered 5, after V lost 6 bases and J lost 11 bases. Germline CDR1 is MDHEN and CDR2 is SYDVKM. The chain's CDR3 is CASRTTGGAQHF. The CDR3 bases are TGTGCCAGCAGGACAACAGGGGGCGCCCAGCATTTT.

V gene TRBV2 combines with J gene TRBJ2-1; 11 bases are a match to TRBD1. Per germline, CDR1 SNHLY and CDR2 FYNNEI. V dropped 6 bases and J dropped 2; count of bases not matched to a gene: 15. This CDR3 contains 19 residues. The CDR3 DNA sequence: TGTGCCAGCAGGGCGCCCCTTCCGGGACAGGGGGAAACCTACAATGAGCAGTTCTTC. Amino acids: CASRAPLPGQGETYNEQFF.

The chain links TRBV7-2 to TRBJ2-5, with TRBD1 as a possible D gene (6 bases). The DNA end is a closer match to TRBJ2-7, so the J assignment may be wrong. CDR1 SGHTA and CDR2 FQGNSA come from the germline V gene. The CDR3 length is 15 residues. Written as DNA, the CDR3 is TGTGCCAGCAGCCCGCAGGGGCAGAGTAATGCCGAGCAGTACTTC. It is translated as CASSPQGQSNAEQYF.

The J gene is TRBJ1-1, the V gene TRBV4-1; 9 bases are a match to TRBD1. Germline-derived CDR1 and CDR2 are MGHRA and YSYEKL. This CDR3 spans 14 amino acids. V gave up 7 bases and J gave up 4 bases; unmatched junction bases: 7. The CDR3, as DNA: TGCGCCAGCACCCGGACAGGGGCGATCACTGAAGCTTTCTTT. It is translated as CASTRTGAITEAFF.

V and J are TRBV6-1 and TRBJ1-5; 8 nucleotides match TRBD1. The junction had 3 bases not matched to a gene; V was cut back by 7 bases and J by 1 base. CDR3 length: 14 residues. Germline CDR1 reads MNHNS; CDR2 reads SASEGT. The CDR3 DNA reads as TGTGCCAGCACCTGGACAGGGAGCAATCAGCCCCAGCATTTT. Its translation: CASTWTGSNQPQHF.

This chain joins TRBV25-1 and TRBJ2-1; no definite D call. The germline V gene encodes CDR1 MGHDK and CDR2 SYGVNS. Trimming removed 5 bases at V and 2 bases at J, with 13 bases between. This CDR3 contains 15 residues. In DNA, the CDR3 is TGTGCCAGCAGTCCCCAGAGAGACACCTACAATGAGCAGTTCTTC. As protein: CASSPQRDTYNEQFF.

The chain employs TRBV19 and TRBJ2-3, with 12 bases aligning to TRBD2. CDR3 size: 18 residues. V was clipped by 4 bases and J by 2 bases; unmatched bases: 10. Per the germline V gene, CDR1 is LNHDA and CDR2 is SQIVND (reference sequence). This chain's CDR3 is CASSKGLAGWASTDTQYF. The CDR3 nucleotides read TGTGCCAGTAGTAAGGGACTAGCGGGTTGGGCCTCCACAGATACGCAGTATTTT.

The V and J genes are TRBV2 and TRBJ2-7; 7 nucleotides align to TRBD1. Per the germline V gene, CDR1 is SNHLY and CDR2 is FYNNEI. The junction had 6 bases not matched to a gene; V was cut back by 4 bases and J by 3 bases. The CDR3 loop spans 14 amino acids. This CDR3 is CASSALGDSYEQYF. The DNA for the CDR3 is TGTGCCAGCAGTGCTTTGGGGGACAGCTACGAGCAGTACTTC.

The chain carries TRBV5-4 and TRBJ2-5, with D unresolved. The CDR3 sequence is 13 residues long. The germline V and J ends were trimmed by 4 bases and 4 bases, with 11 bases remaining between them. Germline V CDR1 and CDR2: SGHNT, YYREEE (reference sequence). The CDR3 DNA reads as TGTGCCAGCAGCCGAAGTAGTGTAGAGACCCAGTACTTC. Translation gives CASSRSSVETQYF.

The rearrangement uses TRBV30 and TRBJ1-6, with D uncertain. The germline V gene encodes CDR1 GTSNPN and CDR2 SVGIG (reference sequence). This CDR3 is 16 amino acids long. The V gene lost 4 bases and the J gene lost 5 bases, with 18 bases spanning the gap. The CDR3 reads CAWIGVGSDNNSPLHF. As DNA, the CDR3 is TGTGCCTGGATAGGCGTTGGTTCCGACAATAATTCACCCCTCCACTTT. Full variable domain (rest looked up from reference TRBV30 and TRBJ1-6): SQTIHQWPATLVQPVGSPLSLECTVEGTSNPNLYWYRQAAGRGLQLLFYSVGIGQISSEVPQNLSASRPQDRQFILSSKKLLLSDSGFYLCAWIGVGSDNNSPLHFGNGTRLTVT.

CDR3 sequence (DNA): TGTGCCAGCAGTCCAGGGGCCGGGGAGCTGTTTTTT. This codes for CASSPGAGELFF. This chain uses TRBV27 with TRBJ2-2; D may be TRBD1 (6 bases). Germline values: CDR1 MNHEY, CDR2 SMNVEV (reference sequence). The CDR3 runs 12 residues. V was shortened by 5 bases and J by 6 bases, with 7 bases between the two germline ends.

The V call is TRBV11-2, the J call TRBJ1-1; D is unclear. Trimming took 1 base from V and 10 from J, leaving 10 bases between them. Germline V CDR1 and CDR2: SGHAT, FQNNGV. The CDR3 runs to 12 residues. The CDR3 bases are TGTGCCAGCAGCTTAGGAGGGTGGGGAGCTTTCTTT. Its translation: CASSLGGWGAFF.

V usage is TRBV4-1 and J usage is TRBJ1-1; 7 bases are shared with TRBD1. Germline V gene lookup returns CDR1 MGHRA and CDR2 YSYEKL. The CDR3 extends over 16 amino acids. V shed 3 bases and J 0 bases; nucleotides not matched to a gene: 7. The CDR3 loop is CASSHDRERMNTEAFF. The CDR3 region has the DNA TGCGCCAGCAGCCACGACAGGGAGAGGATGAACACTGAAGCTTTCTTT.

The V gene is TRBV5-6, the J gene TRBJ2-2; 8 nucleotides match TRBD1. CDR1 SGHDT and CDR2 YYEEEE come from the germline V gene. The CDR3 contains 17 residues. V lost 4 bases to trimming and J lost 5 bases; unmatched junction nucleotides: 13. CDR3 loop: CASSPGLGQGFTGELFF. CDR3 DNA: TGTGCCAGCAGCCCCGGCCTTGGACAGGGTTTTACCGGGGAGCTGTTTTTT.

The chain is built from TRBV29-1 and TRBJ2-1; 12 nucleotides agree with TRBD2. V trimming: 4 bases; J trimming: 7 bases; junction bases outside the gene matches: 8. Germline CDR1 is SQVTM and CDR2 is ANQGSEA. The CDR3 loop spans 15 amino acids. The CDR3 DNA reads TGCAGCGTTGTCCTAGCGGGAGGGCCGCAGAATGAGCAGTTCTTC. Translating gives CSVVLAGGPQNEQFF.

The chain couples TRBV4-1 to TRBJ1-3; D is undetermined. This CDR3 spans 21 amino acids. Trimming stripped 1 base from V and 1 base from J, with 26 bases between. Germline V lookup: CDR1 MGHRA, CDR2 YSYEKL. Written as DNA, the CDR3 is TGCGCCAGCAGCCAAGGGAAGGGTGGACGGAATTTCTCGGGGTCTGGAAACACCATATATTTT. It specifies CASSQGKGGRNFSGSGNTIYF.

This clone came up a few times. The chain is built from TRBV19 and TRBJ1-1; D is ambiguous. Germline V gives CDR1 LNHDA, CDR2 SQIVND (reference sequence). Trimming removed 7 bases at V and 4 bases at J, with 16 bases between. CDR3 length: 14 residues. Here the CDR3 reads CASIARGSSTEAFF. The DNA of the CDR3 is TGTGCCAGTATTGCCCGGGGTTCGAGCACTGAAGCTTTCTTT.

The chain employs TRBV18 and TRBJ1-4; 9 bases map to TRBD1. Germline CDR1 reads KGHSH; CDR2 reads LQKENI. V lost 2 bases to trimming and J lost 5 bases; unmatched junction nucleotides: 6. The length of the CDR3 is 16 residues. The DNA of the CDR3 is TGTGCCAGCTCACCAGGGATCGGGACAGGGAATGAAAAACTGTTTTTT. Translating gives CASSPGIGTGNEKLFF.

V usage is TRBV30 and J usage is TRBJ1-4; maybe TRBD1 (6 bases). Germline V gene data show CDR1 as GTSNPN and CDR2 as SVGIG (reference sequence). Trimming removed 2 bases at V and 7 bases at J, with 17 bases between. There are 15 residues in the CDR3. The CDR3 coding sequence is TGTGCCTGGAGTTTTCCCGGGACAAGGGTTGAAAAACTGTTTTTT. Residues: CAWSFPGTRVEKLFF. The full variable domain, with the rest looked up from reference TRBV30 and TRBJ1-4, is SQTIHQWPATLVQPVGSPLSLECTVEGTSNPNLYWYRQAAGRGLQLLFYSVGIGQISSEVPQNLSASRPQDRQFILSSKKLLLSDSGFYLCAWSFPGTRVEKLFFGSGTQLSVL.

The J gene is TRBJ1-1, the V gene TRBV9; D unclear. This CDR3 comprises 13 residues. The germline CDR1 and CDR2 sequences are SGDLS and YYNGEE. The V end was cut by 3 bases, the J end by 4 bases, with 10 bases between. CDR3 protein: CASSEVYSTEAFF. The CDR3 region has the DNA TGTGCCAGCAGCGAAGTATATAGCACTGAAGCTTTCTTT.

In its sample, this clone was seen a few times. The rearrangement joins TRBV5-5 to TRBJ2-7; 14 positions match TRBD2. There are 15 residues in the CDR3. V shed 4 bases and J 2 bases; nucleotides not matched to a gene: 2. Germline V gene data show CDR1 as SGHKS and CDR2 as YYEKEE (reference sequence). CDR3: CASSGGLAGAYEQYF. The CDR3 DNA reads TGTGCCAGCAGCGGGGGACTAGCGGGAGCCTACGAGCAGTACTTC.